Presented here are 14 T cell receptor beta chains from one specimen sequenced in a study of T cell responses to AZD1222 COVID-19 vaccine. Repertoires were generated with immunoSEQ multiplex PCR, while TCRdb's copy carries only in-frame clones and drops some. The sample lists approximately 140,000 clones; about 89% were seen once. The sequencing used peripheral blood, collected 28 days after the second dose of the MenACWY control vaccine. These TCRs come from an adult who received the MenACWY meningococcal vaccine as a control.

This clone was observed once. The chain employs TRBV28 and TRBJ1-1; TRBD1 is a possible D gene (5 bases). Trimming left V 6 bases short and J 1 base short, with 21 bases between. The CDR3 runs 17 residues. The germline gives CDR1 MDHEN, CDR2 SYDVKM. The CDR3 region is CASRLWGAMGSNTEAFF. The CDR3 coding sequence is TGTGCCAGCAGACTGTGGGGCGCAATGGGATCGAACACTGAAGCTTTCTTT.

The J gene is TRBJ2-1, the V gene TRBV11-3; D call uncertain. Looked up from germline, CDR1 is SGHNT and CDR2 is YENEEA. The CDR3 contains 17 residues. V lost 0 bases and J lost 0, with 12 bases in between. CDR3 nucleotides: TGTGCCAGCAGCTTAGATCGGGCATCCAGCTCCTACAATGAGCAGTTCTTC. This codes for CASSLDRASSSYNEQFF.

V gene TRBV18 combines with J gene TRBJ1-5; 8 bases map to TRBD1. This CDR3 contains 14 residues. Germline-derived CDR1 and CDR2 are KGHSH and LQKENI. The V and J ends lost 3 bases and 4 bases, in that order; junction bases with no gene match: 2. In DNA, the CDR3 is TGTGCCAGCTCACCCAACAGGGGGAATCAGCCCCAGCATTTT. Protein: CASSPNRGNQPQHF.

This sequence joins TRBV4-2 and TRBJ2-5; either TRBD1 or TRBD2 may fit D (6 bases each). The length of the CDR3 is 17 residues. Germline loops: CDR1 LGHNA, CDR2 YNFKEQ. The V end lost 0 bases, the J end lost 2 bases, and 16 bases lay between the germline ends. CDR3 protein: CASSQEESRGPQETQYF. DNA for the CDR3: TGTGCCAGCAGCCAAGAAGAATCCCGGGGGCCTCAAGAGACCCAGTACTTC.

The genes are TRBV19 and TRBJ2-4; D may correspond to TRBD1 or TRBD2 (6 bases each). Germline CDR1 reads LNHDA; CDR2 reads SQIVND (reference sequence). The CDR3 totals 16 residues. Trimming took off 0 bases at V and 5 bases at J, with 14 bases between the two ends. CDR3 in amino acids: CASSIEVRGPENIQYF. The CDR3 DNA is TGTGCCAGTAGTATAGAGGTCCGGGGGCCGGAAAACATTCAGTACTTC.

The chain combines TRBV3-1 (or the pseudogene TRBV3-2) with TRBJ2-1; 12 bases align to TRBD1. Looked up from germline, CDR1 is LGHDT and CDR2 is YNNKEL (reference sequence). With V trimmed by 0 bases and J by 10 bases, 7 bases remained unmatched. The CDR3 is made up of 16 amino acids. The CDR3 coding sequence is TGTGCCAGCAGCCAAGACGGGACAGGGGGCTTTGGAGAGCAGTTCTTC. Translating it yields CASSQDGTGGFGEQFF.

This sequence joins TRBV5-6 and TRBJ2-7; D not certain. With 0 bases removed from V and 9 bases from J, the gap between germline ends came to 16 bases. The CDR3 contains 14 residues. The germline gives CDR1 SGHDT, CDR2 YYEEEE. CDR3 coding DNA: TGTGCCAGCAGCTTGGTCGGGCAGCTGCCCGGGCAGTACTTC. Its translation: CASSLVGQLPGQYF.

This chain joins TRBV18 and TRBJ1-1; 9 bases map to TRBD1. J lost 0 bases, V lost 6 bases, and 8 bases had no gene match. The germline V gene encodes CDR1 KGHSH and CDR2 LQKENI. The CDR3 consists of 16 residues. CDR3 residues: CASSPGTGSMNTEAFF. CDR3 DNA sequence: TGTGCCAGCTCGCCCGGGACAGGGTCTATGAACACTGAAGCTTTCTTT.

The chain couples TRBV7-2 to TRBJ1-6; D gene ambiguous. The CDR3 totals 15 residues. V lost 2 bases and J lost 8, with 13 bases in between. The germline gives CDR1 SGHTA, CDR2 FQGNSA. The CDR3 DNA reads TGTGCCAGCAGCTTAAGTAGAGGGTTTCATTCACCCCTCCACTTT. Its translation: CASSLSRGFHSPLHF.

The chain joins TRBV5-1 to TRBJ1-2; no clear D. This CDR3 is 13 amino acids long. CDR1 is SGHRS, CDR2 YFSETQ, per germline. V was shortened by 0 bases and J by 7 bases, with 10 bases between the two germline ends. The chain's CDR3 is CASSLVAGSGYTF. The DNA for the CDR3 is TGCGCCAGCAGCTTGGTGGCAGGATCTGGCTACACCTTC.

As regards this clone: The sample holds other DNA sequences that translate to the same CDR3. The chain employs TRBV29-1 and TRBJ2-1; TRBD1 matches at 7 bases. CDR1 and CDR2 (germline): SQVTM, ANQGSEA. Unmatched junction bases numbered 3, after V lost 3 bases and J lost 1 base. This CDR3 comprises 14 residues. CDR3 nucleotide sequence: TGCAGCGTTGATTCGGGACAGTCCTACAATGAGCAGTTCTTC. Protein sequence: CSVDSGQSYNEQFF.

The chain recombines TRBV20-1 with TRBJ1-4; D remains unclear. CDR1 is DFQATT and CDR2 is SNEGSKA in the germline V gene (reference sequence). V was pared by 3 bases and J by 5 bases, with 7 bases between. CDR3 length equals 12 residues. CDR3 in amino acids: CSASGSNEKLFF. The CDR3 nucleotides read TGCAGTGCTAGTGGGTCAAATGAAAAACTGTTTTTT.

The chain carries TRBV3-1 (or the pseudogene TRBV3-2) and TRBJ1-3; D is ambiguous. This CDR3 has 13 residues. V was cut by 8 bases and J by 2 bases, with 10 bases left in between. Germline CDR1 and CDR2: LGHDT and YNNKEL (reference sequence). The CDR3 here is CASRLDPGNTIYF. The CDR3 bases are TGTGCCAGCCGGCTGGATCCTGGAAACACCATATATTTT.

This chain connects TRBV28 to TRBJ1-3; 12 bases are a match to TRBD1. Germline-derived CDR1 and CDR2 are MDHEN and SYDVKM. CDR3 length: 20 amino acids. J lost 4 bases, V lost 6 bases, and 19 bases had no gene match. The CDR3 DNA follows: TGTGCCAGCAGCCAATCCTCCGCCGGGACAGGGGGCGCATCGGGAAACACCATATATTTT. It is translated as CASSQSSAGTGGASGNTIYF. Full variable domain (missing parts from reference TRBV28 and TRBJ1-3): DVKVTQSSRYLVKRTGEKVFLECVQDMDHENMFWYRQDPGLGLRLIYFSYDVKMKEKGDIPEGYSVSREKKERFSLILESASTNQTSMYLCASSQSSAGTGGASGNTIYFGEGSWLTVV.